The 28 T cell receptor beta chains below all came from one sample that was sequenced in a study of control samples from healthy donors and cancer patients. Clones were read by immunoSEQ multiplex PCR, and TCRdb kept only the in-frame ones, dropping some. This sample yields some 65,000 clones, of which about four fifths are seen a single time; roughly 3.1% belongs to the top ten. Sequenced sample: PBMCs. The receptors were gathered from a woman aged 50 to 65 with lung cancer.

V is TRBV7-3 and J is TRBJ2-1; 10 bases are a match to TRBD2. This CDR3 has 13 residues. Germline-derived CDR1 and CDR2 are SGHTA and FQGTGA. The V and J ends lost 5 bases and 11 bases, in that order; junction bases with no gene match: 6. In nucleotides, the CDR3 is TGTGCCAGCAGCGCCGCTAGCGGGGGTAAGCAGTTCTTC. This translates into CASSAASGGKQFF.

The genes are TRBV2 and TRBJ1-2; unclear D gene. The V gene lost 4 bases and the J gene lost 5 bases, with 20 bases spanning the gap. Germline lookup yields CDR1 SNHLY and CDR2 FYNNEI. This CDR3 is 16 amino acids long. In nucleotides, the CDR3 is TGTGCCAGCAGTGGAGACTTTCAAGGGTTGCAGTATGGCTACACCTTC. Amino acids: CASSGDFQGLQYGYTF.

CDR3 sequence: CASSHRQSSLAGGVPSYEQYF. CDR3 nucleotide sequence: TGCGCCAGCAGTCACCGTCAATCGTCCCTAGCGGGGGGGGTACCCTCCTACGAGCAGTACTTC. The V call is TRBV23-1, the J call TRBJ2-7; TRBD2 agrees at 12 bases. TRBV23-1 is identified as an open reading frame with a role that is uncertain. This CDR3 has 21 residues. Losses at the gene ends were 3 bases for V and 0 bases for J; bases not matched to a gene: 18.

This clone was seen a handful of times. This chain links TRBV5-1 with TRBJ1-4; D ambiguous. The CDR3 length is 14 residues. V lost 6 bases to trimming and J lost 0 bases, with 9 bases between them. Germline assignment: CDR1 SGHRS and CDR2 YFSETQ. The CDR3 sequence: CASTERTTNEKLFF. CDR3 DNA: TGCGCCAGCACCGAGAGAACAACTAATGAAAAACTGTTTTTT.

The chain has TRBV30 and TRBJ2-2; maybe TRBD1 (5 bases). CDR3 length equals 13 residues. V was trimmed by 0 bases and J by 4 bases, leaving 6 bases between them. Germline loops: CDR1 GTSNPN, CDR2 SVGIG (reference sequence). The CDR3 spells CAWSVGVTGELFF. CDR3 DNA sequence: TGTGCCTGGAGTGTAGGGGTCACCGGGGAGCTGTTTTTT.

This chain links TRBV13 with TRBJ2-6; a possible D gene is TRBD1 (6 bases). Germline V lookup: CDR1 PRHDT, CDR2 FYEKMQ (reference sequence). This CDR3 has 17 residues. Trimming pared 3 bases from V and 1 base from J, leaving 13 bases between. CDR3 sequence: CASSFQGFSSGANVLTF. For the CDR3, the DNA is TGTGCCAGCAGCTTCCAGGGGTTTAGTTCTGGGGCCAACGTCCTGACTTTC.

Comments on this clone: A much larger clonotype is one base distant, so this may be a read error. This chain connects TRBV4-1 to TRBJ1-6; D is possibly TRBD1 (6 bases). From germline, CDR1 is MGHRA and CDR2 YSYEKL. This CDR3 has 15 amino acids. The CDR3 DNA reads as TGCGCCAGCAGCCGGGGGCCGGGGACGGGTTCACCCCCCCACTTT. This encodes CASSRGPGTGSPPHF.

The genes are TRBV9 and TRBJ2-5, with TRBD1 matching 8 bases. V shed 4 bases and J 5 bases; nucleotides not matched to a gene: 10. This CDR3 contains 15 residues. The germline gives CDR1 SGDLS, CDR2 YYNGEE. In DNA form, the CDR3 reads TGTGCCAGCAGCTTCGGACAGGGTGCTTCGGAGACCCAGTACTTC. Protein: CASSFGQGASETQYF.

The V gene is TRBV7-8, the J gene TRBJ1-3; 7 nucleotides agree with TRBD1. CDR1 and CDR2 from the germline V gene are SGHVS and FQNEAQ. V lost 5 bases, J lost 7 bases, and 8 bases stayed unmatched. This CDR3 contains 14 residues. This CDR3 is CASSPTGLGNTIYF. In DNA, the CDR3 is TGTGCCAGCAGCCCGACAGGGCTGGGGAACACCATATATTTT.

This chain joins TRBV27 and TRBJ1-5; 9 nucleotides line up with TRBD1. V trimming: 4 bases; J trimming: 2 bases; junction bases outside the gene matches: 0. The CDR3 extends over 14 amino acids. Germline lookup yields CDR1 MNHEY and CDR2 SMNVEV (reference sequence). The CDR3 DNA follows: TGTGCCAGCAGTTGGACAGGGGGCAATCAGCCCCAGCATTTT. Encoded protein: CASSWTGGNQPQHF.

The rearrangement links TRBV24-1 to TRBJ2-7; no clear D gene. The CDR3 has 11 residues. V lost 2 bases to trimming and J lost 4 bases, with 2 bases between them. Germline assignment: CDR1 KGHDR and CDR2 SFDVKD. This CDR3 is CATSDYYEQYF. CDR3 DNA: TGTGCCACCAGTGATTATTACGAGCAGTACTTC.

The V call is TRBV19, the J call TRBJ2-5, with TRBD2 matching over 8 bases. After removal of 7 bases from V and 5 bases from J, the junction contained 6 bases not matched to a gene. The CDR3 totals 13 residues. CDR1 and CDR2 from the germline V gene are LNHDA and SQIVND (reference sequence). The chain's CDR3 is CASTTGRGETQYF. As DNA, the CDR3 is TGTGCCAGTACCACCGGGAGGGGTGAGACCCAGTACTTC.

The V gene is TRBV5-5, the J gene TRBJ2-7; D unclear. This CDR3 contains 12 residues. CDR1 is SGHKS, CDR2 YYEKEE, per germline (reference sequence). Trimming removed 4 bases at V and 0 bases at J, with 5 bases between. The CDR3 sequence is CASSPSSYEQYF. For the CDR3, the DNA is TGTGCCAGCAGCCCTAGCTCCTACGAGCAGTACTTC. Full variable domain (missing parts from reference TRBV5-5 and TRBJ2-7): DAGVTQSPTHLIKTRGQQVTLRCSPISGHKSVSWYQQVLGQGPQFIFQYYEKEERGRGNFPDRFSARQFPNYSSELNVNALLLGDSALYLCASSPSSYEQYFGPGTRLTVT.

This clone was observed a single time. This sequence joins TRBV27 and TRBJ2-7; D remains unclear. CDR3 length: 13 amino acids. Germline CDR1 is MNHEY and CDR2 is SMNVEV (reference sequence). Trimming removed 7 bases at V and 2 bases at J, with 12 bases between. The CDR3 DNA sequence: TGTGCCAGCACCAACAGAAGTCCCTACGAGCAGTACTTC. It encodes CASTNRSPYEQYF.

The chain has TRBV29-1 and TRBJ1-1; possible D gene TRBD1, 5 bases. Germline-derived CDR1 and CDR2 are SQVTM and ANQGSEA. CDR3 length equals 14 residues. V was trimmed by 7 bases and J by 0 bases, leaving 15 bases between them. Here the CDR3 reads CSAPRGGMNTEAFF. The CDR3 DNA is TGCAGCGCCCCAAGGGGCGGTATGAACACTGAAGCTTTCTTT.

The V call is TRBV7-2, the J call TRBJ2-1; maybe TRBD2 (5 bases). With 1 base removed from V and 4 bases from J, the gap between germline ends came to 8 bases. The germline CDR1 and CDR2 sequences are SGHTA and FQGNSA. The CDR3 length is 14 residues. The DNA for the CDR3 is TGTGCCAGCAGCTTAGAACCGGGATACAATGAGCAGTTCTTC. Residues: CASSLEPGYNEQFF.

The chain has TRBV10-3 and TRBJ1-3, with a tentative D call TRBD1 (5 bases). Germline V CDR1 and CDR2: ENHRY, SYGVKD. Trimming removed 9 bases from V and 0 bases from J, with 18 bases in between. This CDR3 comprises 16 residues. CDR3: CAMGLGTTLSGNTIYF. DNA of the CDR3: TGTGCCATGGGCTTAGGGACTACCCTCTCTGGAAACACCATATATTTT.

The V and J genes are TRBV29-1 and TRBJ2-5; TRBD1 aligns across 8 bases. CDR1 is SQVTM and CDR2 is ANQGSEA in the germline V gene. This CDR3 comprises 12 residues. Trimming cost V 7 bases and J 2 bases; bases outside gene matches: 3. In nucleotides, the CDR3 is TGCAGCGGACAGGGGAGTCAAGAGACCCAGTACTTC. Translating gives CSGQGSQETQYF.

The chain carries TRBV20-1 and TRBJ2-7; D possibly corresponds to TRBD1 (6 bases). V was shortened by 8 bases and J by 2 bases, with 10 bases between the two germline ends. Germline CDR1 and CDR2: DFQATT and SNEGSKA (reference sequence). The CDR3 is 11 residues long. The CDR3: CSSQGPYEQYF. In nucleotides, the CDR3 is TGCAGTTCACAGGGACCCTACGAGCAGTACTTC.

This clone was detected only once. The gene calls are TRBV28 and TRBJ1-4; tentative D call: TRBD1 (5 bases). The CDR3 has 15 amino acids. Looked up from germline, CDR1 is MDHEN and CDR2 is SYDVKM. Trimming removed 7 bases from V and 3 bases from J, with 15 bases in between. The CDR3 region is CASTLGVWANEKLFF. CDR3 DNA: TGTGCCAGCACCTTGGGGGTATGGGCTAATGAAAAACTGTTTTTT.

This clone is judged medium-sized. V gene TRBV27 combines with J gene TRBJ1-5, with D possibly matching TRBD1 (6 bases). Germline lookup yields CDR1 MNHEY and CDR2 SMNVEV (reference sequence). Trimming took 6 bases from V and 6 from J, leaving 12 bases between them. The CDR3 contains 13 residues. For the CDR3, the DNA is TGTGCCAGCAGCTGGGGGGGCTCTCAGCCCCAGCATTTT. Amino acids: CASSWGGSQPQHF.

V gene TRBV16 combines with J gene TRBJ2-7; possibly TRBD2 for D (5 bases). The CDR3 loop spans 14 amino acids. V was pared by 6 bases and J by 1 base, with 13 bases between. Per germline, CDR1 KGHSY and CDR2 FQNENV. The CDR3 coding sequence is TGTGCCAGCAGTCACTCCCGGGGATCCTACGAGCAGTACTTC. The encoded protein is CASSHSRGSYEQYF. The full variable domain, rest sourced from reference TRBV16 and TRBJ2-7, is GEEVAQTPKHLVRGEGQKAKLYCAPIKGHSYVFWYQQVLKNEFKFLISFQNENVFDETGMPKERFSAKCLPNSPCSLEIQATKLEDSAVYFCASSHSRGSYEQYFGPGTRLTVT.

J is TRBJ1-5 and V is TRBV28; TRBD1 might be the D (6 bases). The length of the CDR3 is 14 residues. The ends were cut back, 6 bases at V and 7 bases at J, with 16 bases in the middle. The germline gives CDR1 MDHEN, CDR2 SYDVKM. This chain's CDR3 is CASRLTGKNQPQHF. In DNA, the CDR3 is TGTGCCAGCAGATTGACAGGAAAGAACCAGCCCCAGCATTTT.

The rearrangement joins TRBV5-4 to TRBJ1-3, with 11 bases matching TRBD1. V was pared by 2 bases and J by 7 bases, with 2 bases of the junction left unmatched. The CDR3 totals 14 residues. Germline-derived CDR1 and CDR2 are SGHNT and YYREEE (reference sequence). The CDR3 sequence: CASSFGQGANTIYF. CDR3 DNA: TGTGCCAGCAGCTTCGGACAGGGGGCTAACACCATATATTTT.

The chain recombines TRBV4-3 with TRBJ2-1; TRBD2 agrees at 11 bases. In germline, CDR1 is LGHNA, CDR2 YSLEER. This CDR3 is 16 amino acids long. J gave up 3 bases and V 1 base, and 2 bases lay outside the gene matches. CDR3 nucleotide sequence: TGCGCCAGCAGCCAAGGACTAGCGGGGAACTACAATGAGCAGTTCTTC. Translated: CASSQGLAGNYNEQFF.

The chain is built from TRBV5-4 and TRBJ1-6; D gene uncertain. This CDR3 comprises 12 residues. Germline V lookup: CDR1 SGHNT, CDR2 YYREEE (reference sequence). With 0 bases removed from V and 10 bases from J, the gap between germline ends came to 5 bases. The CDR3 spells CASSLVRSPLHF. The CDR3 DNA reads TGTGCCAGCAGCTTGGTTAGATCACCCCTCCACTTT. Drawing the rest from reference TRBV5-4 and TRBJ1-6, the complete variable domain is ETGVTQSPTHLIKTRGQQVTLRCSSQSGHNTVSWYQQALGQGPQFIFQYYREEENGRGNFPPRFSGLQFPNYSSELNVNALELDDSALYLCASSLVRSPLHFGNGTRLTVT.

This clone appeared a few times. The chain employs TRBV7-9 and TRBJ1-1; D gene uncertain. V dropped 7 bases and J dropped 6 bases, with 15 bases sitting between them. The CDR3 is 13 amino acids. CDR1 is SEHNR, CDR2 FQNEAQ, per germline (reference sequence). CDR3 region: CASIPGGKSEAFF. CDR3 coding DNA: TGTGCCAGCATCCCCGGAGGGAAGTCTGAAGCTTTCTTT.

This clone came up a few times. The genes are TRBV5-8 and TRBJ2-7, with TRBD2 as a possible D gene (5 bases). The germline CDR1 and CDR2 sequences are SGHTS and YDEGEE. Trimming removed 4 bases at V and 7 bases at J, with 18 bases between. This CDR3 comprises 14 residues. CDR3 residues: CASSPRAYGGEQYF. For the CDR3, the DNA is TGTGCCAGCAGCCCGCGGGCCTACGGCGGGGAGCAGTACTTC.